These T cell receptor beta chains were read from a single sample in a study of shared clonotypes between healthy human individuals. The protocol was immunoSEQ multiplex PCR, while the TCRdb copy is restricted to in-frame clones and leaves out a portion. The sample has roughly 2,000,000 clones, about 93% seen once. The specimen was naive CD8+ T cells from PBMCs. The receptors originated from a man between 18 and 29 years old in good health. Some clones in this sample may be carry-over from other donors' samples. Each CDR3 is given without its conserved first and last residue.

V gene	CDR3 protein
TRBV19	ASRSGVWQGSPSSTGELF
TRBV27	ASSPGGSGNEQY
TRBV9	ASSVGGTTQPQH
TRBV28	ASTARQGVVSNEKLF
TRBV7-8	ASSFLVGEAYEQY
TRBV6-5	ASRISPDDNYGYT
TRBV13	ASSLKGIYEQY
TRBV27	ASSGGTSGNEQF
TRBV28	ASHLEAGSLLQPQH
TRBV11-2	ASSPLLGEKLF
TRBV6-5	ASSVGSYEQY
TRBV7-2	ASSILTGADSEAF
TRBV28	ASRQGSWGTGELF
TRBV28	ASGWTVYEQY
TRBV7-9	ASSLLGLAALANTGELF
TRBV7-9	ASSLAPVLDEQF
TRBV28	ASTAGFAKNIQY
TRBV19	ASSASLMNTEAF
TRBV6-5	ASSYGVGKRGILF
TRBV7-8	ASSLVGIMGTEAF
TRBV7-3	ASSLTVASSYNEQF
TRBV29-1	SVAGTDDISSYNEQF
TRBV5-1	ASMGGTEAF
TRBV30	AQDSFGTGELF
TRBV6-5	ASSSDRGDQETQY
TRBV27	ASSFQGLFYT
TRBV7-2	ASSLPLSGSSYNEQF
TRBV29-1	SVRTGGVKLF
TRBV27	ASRGTDRDEAF
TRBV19	ASRTEGNTIY
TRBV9	ASSVGDRANEQF
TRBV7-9	ASSLAADEGTNEKLF
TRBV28	ASSTGFEDYEQY
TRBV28	ASSIGLNTEAF
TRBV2	ASSGADRVSPLH
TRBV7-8	ASSLNDRRTDTQY
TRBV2	ASSAEEGHRGNMEANYGYT
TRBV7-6	ASSLSANTEAF
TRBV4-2	ASSPDSHTQY
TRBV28	ASSLREDFPNYGYT
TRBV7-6	ASSLATVSTDTQY
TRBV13	ASSGRDRGTDTQY
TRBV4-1	ASSWHVGGNTGELF
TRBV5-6	ASSGSGTGGIYEQY
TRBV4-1	ASSLLIAGGAGELF
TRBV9	ASSATDVPGQDQSGSGNEQF
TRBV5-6	ASSLEGNNQPQH
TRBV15	ATSRGLGTGSDEQF